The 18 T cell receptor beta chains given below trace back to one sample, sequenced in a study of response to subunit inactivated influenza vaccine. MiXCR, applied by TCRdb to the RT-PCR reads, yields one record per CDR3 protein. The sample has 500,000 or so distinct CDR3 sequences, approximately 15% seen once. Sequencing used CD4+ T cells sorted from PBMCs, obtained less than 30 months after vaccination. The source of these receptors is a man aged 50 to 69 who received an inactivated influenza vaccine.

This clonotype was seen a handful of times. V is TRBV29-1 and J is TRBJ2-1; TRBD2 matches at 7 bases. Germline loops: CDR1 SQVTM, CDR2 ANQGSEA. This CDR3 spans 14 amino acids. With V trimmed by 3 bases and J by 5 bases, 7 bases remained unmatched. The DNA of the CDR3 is TGCAGCGTTGACAGCCGGGACTACCACAATGAGCAGTTCTTC. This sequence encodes CSVDSRDYHNEQFF.

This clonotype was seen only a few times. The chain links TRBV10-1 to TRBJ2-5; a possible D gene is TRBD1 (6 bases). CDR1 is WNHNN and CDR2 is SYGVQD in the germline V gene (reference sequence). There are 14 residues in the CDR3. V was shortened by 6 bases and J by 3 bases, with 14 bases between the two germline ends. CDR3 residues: CASSAGTTKETQYF. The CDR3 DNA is TGCGCCAGCAGCGCCGGGACAACAAAAGAGACCCAGTACTTC.

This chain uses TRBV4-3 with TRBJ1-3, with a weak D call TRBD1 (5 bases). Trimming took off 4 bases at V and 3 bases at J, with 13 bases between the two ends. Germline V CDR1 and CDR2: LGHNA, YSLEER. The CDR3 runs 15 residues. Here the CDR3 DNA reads TGCGCCAGCAGCCTAGGACAAGGCTTTGGAAACACCATATATTTT. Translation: CASSLGQGFGNTIYF.

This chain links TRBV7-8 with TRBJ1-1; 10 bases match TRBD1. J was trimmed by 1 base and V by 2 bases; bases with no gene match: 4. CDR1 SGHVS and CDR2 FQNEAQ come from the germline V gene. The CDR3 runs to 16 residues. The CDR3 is CASSLLGQGRNTEAFF. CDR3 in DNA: TGTGCCAGCAGCTTATTGGGACAGGGGCGGAACACTGAAGCTTTCTTT.

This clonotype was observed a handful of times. The CDR3 coding sequence is TGCAGTGCTAGAGGAAGGGGGCTAGGGTCCTACAATGAGCAGTTCTTC. Translated: CSARGRGLGSYNEQFF. The chain employs TRBV20-1 and TRBJ2-1, with 7 bases fitting TRBD1. The CDR3 loop spans 16 amino acids. V was pared by 1 base and J by 1 base, with 7 bases of the junction left unmatched. Germline CDR1 is DFQATT and CDR2 is SNEGSKA (reference sequence).

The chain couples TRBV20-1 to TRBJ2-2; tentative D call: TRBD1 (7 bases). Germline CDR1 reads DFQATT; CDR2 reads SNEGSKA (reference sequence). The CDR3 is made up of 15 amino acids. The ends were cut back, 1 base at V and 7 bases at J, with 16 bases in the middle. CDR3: CSARASGGHGGELFF. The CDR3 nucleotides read TGCAGTGCTAGAGCCTCAGGGGGGCATGGCGGGGAGCTGTTTTTT.

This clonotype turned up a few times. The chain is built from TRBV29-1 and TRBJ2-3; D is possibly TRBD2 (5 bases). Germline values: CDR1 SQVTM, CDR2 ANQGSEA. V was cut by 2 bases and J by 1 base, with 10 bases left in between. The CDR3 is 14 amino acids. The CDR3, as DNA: TGCAGCGTTGAACTAGCTCCGCGCACAGATACGCAGTATTTT. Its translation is CSVELAPRTDTQYF.

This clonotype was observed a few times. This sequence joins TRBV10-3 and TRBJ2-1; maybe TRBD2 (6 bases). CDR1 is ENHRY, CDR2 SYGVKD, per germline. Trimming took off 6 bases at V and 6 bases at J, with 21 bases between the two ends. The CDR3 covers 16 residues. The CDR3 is CAIRETGTFRSNEQFF. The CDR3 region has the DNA TGTGCCATCAGGGAAACCGGGACTTTCAGATCCAATGAGCAGTTCTTC.

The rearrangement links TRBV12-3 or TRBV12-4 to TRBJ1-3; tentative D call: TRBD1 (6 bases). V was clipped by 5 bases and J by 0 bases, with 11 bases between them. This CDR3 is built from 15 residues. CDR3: CASSRQALSGNTIYF. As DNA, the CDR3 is TGTGCCAGCAGTCGACAGGCCCTCTCTGGAAACACCATATATTTT.

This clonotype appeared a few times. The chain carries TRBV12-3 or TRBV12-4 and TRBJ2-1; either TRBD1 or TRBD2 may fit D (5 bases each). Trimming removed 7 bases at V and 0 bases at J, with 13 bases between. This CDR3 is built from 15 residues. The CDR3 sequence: CASIRDLSSYNEQFF. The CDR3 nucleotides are TGTGCCAGCATTCGGGACCTTAGCTCCTACAATGAGCAGTTCTTC.

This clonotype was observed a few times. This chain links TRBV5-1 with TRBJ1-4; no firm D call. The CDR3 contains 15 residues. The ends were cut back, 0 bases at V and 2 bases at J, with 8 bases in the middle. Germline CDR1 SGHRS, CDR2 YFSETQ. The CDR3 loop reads CASSLDWGTNEKLFF. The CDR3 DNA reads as TGCGCCAGCAGCTTGGATTGGGGTACTAATGAAAAACTGTTTTTT.

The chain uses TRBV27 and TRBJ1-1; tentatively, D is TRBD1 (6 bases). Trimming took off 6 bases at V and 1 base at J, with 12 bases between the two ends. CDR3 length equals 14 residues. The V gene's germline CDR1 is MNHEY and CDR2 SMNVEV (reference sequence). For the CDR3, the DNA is TGTGCCAGCAGCCTCAGGGGTTGGAACACTGAAGCTTTCTTT. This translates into CASSLRGWNTEAFF.

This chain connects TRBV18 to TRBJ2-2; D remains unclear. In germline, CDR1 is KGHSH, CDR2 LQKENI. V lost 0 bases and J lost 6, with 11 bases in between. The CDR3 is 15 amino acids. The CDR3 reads CASSPPRRYAGELFF. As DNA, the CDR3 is TGTGCCAGCTCACCACCCCGGAGATACGCCGGGGAGCTGTTTTTT.

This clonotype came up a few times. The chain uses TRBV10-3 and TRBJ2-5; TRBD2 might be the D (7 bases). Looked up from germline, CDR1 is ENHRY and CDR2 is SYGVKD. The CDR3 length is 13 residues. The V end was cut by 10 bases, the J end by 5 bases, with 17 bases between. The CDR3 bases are TGTGCCAGCAGCTGGGGGGGCCGGGAGACCCAGTACTTC. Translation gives CASSWGGRETQYF.

This CDR3 reads CSARDLVQSSYEQYF. The CDR3 DNA follows: TGCAGTGCTAGAGATCTTGTCCAGAGCTCCTACGAGCAGTACTTC. This chain links TRBV20-1 with TRBJ2-7; D is ambiguous. This CDR3 spans 15 amino acids. V was trimmed by 0 bases and J by 0 bases, leaving 12 bases between them. Germline CDR1 reads DFQATT; CDR2 reads SNEGSKA (reference sequence).

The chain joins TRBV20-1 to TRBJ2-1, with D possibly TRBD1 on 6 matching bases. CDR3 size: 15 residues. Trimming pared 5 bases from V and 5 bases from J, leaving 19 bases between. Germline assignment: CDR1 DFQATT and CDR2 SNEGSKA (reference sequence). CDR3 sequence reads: CSAATWAGVDNEQFF. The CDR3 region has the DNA TGCAGTGCTGCTACTTGGGCAGGGGTCGACAATGAGCAGTTCTTC.

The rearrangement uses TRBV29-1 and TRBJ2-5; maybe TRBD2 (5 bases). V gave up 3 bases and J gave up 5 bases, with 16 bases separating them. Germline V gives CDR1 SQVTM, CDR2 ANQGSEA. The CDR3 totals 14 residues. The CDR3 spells CSVDQDSGLETQYF. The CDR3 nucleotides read TGCAGCGTTGATCAGGACTCAGGCCTGGAGACCCAGTACTTC.

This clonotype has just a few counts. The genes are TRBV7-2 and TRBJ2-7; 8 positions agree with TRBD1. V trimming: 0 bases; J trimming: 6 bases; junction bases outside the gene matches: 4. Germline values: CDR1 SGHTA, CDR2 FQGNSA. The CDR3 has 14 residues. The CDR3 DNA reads TGTGCCAGCAGCTTAGCACAGGGGGGAGGCGAGCAGTACTTC. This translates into CASSLAQGGGEQYF.